The rows below give T cell receptor beta chains drawn from one sample of a study of blood T cell repertoires in COVID-19. Repertoires were generated with immunoSEQ multiplex PCR, while TCRdb's copy carries only in-frame clones and drops some. The data contain some 100,000 clones, around 89% of them singletons. Sequencing used peripheral blood. All receptors derive from a human donor with acute or convalescent COVID-19. The donor label of this sample is uncertain. The CDR3 runs from the conserved cysteine through the conserved F or W. Each record gives: CDR3 length, J gene, clone size, V gene, D gene, CDR3 DNA, CDR3 protein. A D gene is named only where the DNA matches it firmly. Clone size, where shown, is once, few, many, or a class for clones that have expanded.

15,TRBJ2-1,NA,TRBV6-2/TRBV6-3,TRBD2,TGTGCCAGCAGTTACGTGCGGGGGGTCTACAATGAGCAGTTCTTC,CASSYVRGVYNEQFF
18,TRBJ2-3,NA,TRBV6-2/TRBV6-3,NA,TGTGCCAGCAGTTACCTGGTGGTATTACGCGGGAGCACAGATACGCAGTATTTT,CASSYLVVLRGSTDTQYF
15,TRBJ2-1,NA,TRBV25-1,NA,TGTGCCAGCAGTGCGAGCGGTCCTCCACGGAATGAGCAGTTCTTC,CASSASGPPRNEQFF
14,TRBJ1-4,NA,TRBV5-6,NA,TGTGCCAGCAGCTCGCAGTCACCTAATGAAAAACTGTTTTTT,CASSSQSPNEKLFF
14,TRBJ2-1,once,TRBV6-2/TRBV6-3,TRBD2,TGTGCCAGCAGTTACGGAACTAGCGGGGGATTAAAGTTCTTC,CASSYGTSGGLKFF
16,TRBJ1-1,NA,TRBV5-1,NA,TGCGCCAGCAGCTCCCCGACGCGGGGGGGTAGCACTGAAGCTTTCTTT,CASSSPTRGGSTEAFF
17,TRBJ2-4,NA,TRBV6-1,NA,TGTGCCAGCAGTGAAGCTATAGCTAGCTGGGCCAAAAACATTCAGTACTTC,CASSEAIASWAKNIQYF
15,TRBJ1-1,NA,TRBV3-1/TRBV3-2,TRBD1,TGTGCCAGCAGCCTAACCGGGACAGGAAGGACTGAAGCTTTCTTT,CASSLTGTGRTEAFF
19,TRBJ1-6,NA,TRBV19,TRBD1,TGTGCCAGTACCCGACAGGGAAATAGGGCCGGCTCCTATAATTCACCCCTCCACTTT,CASTRQGNRAGSYNSPLHF
16,TRBJ1-1,NA,TRBV5-4,TRBD1,TGTGCCAGCAGCCCGGGGCAGGGGGTTGGGTACACTGAAGCTTTCTTT,CASSPGQGVGYTEAFF
17,TRBJ1-2,NA,TRBV4-1,TRBD1,TGCGCCAGCAGCCAGGGTGGACAGGGTGAGGGGAACTATGGCTACACCTTC,CASSQGGQGEGNYGYTF
14,TRBJ2-7,NA,TRBV5-6,TRBD1,TGTGCCAGCACCGACGGGACAGGGTCGATAGTGCAGTACTTC,CASTDGTGSIVQYF
13,TRBJ1-5,NA,TRBV6-6,NA,TGTGCCAGCAGCCAGCGGGATTATCAGCCCCAGCATTTT,CASSQRDYQPQHF
15,TRBJ1-6,NA,TRBV14,NA,TGTGCCAGCAGCCCGGAGAGCTCCTATAATTCACCCCTCCACTTT,CASSPESSYNSPLHF
13,TRBJ1-4,NA,TRBV10-3,TRBD1,TGTGCCATCAATCCAGGGGGAGGTGAAAAACTGTTTTTT,CAINPGGGEKLFF
17,TRBJ2-3,NA,TRBV3-1/TRBV3-2,TRBD2,TGTGCCAGCAGCCACTGCGGACTAGCGGGATGGGGAGATACGCAGTATTTT,CASSHCGLAGWGDTQYF
17,TRBJ2-3,NA,TRBV4-1,TRBD2,TGCGCCAGCAGCCAAGATCTGGGGGGGACTATTACAGATACGCAGTATTTT,CASSQDLGGTITDTQYF